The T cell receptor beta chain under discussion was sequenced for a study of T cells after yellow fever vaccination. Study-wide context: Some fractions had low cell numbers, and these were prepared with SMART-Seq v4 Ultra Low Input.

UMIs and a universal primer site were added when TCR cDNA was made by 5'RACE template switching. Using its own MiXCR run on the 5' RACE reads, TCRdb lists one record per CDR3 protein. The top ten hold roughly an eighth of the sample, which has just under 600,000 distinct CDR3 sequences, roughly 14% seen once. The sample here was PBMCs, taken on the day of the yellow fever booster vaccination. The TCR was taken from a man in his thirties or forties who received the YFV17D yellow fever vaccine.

CDR3 DNA sequence: TGTGCCAGCAGCCAAGATTTTGCGGGAGCCTCTGGGGAGCAGTACTTC. Amino acids: CASSQDFAGASGEQYF. The chain uses TRBV3-1 and TRBJ2-7; the match to TRBD2 covers 7 bases. CDR3 length: 16 residues. Germline lookup yields CDR1 LGHDT and CDR2 YNNKEL (reference sequence). The J segment lost 7 bases and the V segment lost 0 bases, leaving 12 bases of the junction unmatched.